These 15 T cell receptor beta chains were sequenced from one sample in a study of cytomegalovirus exposure and HLA in healthy donors. Primers: 60 Vbeta forward and 13 Jbeta reverse. TCRdb's table, derived via immunoSEQ multiplex PCR, lists solely in-frame clones and lacks some. Of about 98,000 clones detected, about 80% appear once; the ten largest clones hold under 4.5%. The sequenced sample was PBMCs. Receptors originate from a female donor in good health and CMV-seropositive.

This clone was picked up one time. This rearrangement joins TRBV6-1 to TRBJ2-2; D is perhaps TRBD2 (5 bases). The CDR3 extends over 16 amino acids. Germline V gene lookup returns CDR1 MNHNS and CDR2 SASEGT. V was cut by 2 bases and J by 0 bases, with 10 bases left in between. The CDR3 region has the DNA TGTGCCAGCAGTGAACCGGGGAGCCCGAACACCGGGGAGCTGTTTTTT. This sequence encodes CASSEPGSPNTGELFF.

V is TRBV2 and J is TRBJ1-3; 8 bases align to TRBD1. The CDR3 totals 16 residues. The germline V gene encodes CDR1 SNHLY and CDR2 FYNNEI. V gave up 1 base and J gave up 4 bases; unmatched junction bases: 6. The CDR3 is CASSEVQGVSGNTIYF. The CDR3 DNA reads TGTGCCAGCAGTGAAGTACAGGGGGTCTCAGGAAACACCATATATTTT.

This clone has a handful of counts. The rearrangement joins TRBV27 to TRBJ2-7; 9 nucleotides match TRBD1. This CDR3 is built from 20 residues. The germline CDR1 and CDR2 sequences are MNHEY and SMNVEV (reference sequence). J gave up 1 base and V 3 bases, and 19 bases lay outside the gene matches. Here the CDR3 DNA reads TGTGCCAGCAGTTTTAATGGGTGGTCTCCCGGACAGGGGAGATCCTACGAGCAGTACTTC. This translates into CASSFNGWSPGQGRSYEQYF.

This clone was seen more than once but under ten times. Additional DNA sequences in this sample encode the identical CDR3. The chain links TRBV7-9 to TRBJ2-5; 7 bases agree with TRBD1. V trimming: 5 bases; J trimming: 3 bases; junction bases outside the gene matches: 3. This CDR3 comprises 13 residues. Germline V gives CDR1 SEHNR, CDR2 FQNEAQ (reference sequence). CDR3 amino acids: CASSADREETQYF. CDR3 nucleotides: TGTGCCAGCAGCGCTGACAGGGAAGAGACCCAGTACTTC.

The gene calls are TRBV6-5 and TRBJ1-5, with D perhaps matching TRBD1 (6 bases). Trimming took 7 bases from V and 4 from J, leaving 11 bases between them. CDR3 size: 13 residues. Per the germline V gene, CDR1 is MNHEY and CDR2 is SVGAGI. The DNA of the CDR3 is TGTGCCAGCACCAGAGGGGGAAATCAGCCCCAGCATTTT. It is translated as CASTRGGNQPQHF.

The rearrangement uses TRBV13 and TRBJ1-2; D is undetermined. Germline CDR1 reads PRHDT; CDR2 reads FYEKMQ (reference sequence). V lost 0 bases and J lost 5, with 10 bases in between. This CDR3 region has 14 residues. This CDR3 is CASSLGGTEYGYTF. Written as DNA, the CDR3 is TGTGCCAGCAGCTTAGGAGGAACGGAGTATGGCTACACCTTC.

V usage is TRBV6-5 and J usage is TRBJ2-7, with D tentatively TRBD2 (6 bases). This CDR3 contains 13 residues. The germline CDR1 and CDR2 sequences are MNHEY and SVGAGI. The V end was cut by 5 bases, the J end by 7 bases, with 15 bases between. The CDR3 region has the DNA TGTGCCAGCAGTACCCCGGGACTGGGAGAGCAGTACTTC. It encodes CASSTPGLGEQYF.

This sequence joins TRBV27 and TRBJ2-7, with 7 bases that match TRBD2. Germline lookup yields CDR1 MNHEY and CDR2 SMNVEV (reference sequence). The CDR3 has 15 residues. V was pared by 6 bases and J by 5 bases, with 13 bases of the junction left unmatched. The CDR3 DNA sequence: TGTGCCAGCAGCTACAGCGGGGAGCTCCCAAACGAGCAGTACTTC. Translated: CASSYSGELPNEQYF.

The genes are TRBV7-9 and TRBJ1-1, with 7 nucleotides matching TRBD1. Germline V CDR1 and CDR2: SEHNR, FQNEAQ (reference sequence). J lost 5 bases, V lost 7 bases, and 16 bases had no gene match. CDR3 length: 16 residues. CDR3 loop: CASIKTGFWGHTEAFF. CDR3 nucleotide sequence: TGTGCCAGCATCAAGACAGGGTTTTGGGGACATACTGAAGCTTTCTTT.

The rearrangement joins TRBV6-1 to TRBJ2-2; D gene ambiguous. The CDR3 length is 14 residues. Trimming left V 3 bases short and J 2 bases short, with 7 bases between. CDR1 and CDR2 from the germline V gene are MNHNS and SASEGT. In DNA form, the CDR3 reads TGTGCCAGCAGTGAGTTAGTTAACACCGGGGAGCTGTTTTTT. Protein product: CASSELVNTGELFF.

The chain couples TRBV6-5 to TRBJ2-5, with 7 bases identical to TRBD2. From germline, CDR1 is MNHEY and CDR2 SVGAGI. J gave up 5 bases and V 2 bases, and 11 bases lay outside the gene matches. The CDR3 is made up of 16 amino acids. CDR3 loop: CASSYGGGRAAETQYF. As DNA, the CDR3 is TGTGCCAGCAGTTACGGTGGTGGGAGGGCCGCCGAGACCCAGTACTTC.

The J gene is TRBJ1-2, the V gene TRBV27, with D unclear. Germline-derived CDR1 and CDR2 are MNHEY and SMNVEV (reference sequence). V was pared by 6 bases and J by 2 bases, with 10 bases between. This CDR3 has 13 amino acids. CDR3 in amino acids: CASRGERNYGYTF. Here the CDR3 DNA reads TGTGCCAGCAGGGGCGAACGGAACTATGGCTACACCTTC.

This clone has a handful of counts. The chain uses TRBV6-1 and TRBJ1-1; the D is unclear. V lost 3 bases to trimming and J lost 0 bases, with 8 bases between them. CDR1 and CDR2 from the germline V gene are MNHNS and SASEGT. The CDR3 is 14 residues long. The CDR3 here is CASSDLRVNTEAFF. The CDR3 DNA sequence: TGTGCCAGCAGTGACCTACGGGTGAACACTGAAGCTTTCTTT.

V and J are TRBV18 and TRBJ1-4; 8 bases are shared with TRBD1. The CDR3 spans 15 residues. The V and J ends lost 3 bases and 8 bases, in that order; junction bases with no gene match: 8. Per the germline V gene, CDR1 is KGHSH and CDR2 is LQKENI. CDR3 residues: CASSPATGVREKLFF. In DNA, the CDR3 is TGTGCCAGCTCACCGGCGACAGGGGTTCGCGAAAAACTGTTTTTT.

The chain joins TRBV10-1 to TRBJ1-3; 8 bases map to TRBD1. This CDR3 has 16 amino acids. The germline V gene has CDR1 WNHNN and CDR2 SYGVQD (reference sequence). The trim removed 3 bases at V and 0 bases at J, leaving 4 bases unmatched. The CDR3 protein is CASSEGQGISGNTIYF. CDR3 bases: TGCGCCAGCAGTGAAGGACAGGGAATCTCTGGAAACACCATATATTTT.